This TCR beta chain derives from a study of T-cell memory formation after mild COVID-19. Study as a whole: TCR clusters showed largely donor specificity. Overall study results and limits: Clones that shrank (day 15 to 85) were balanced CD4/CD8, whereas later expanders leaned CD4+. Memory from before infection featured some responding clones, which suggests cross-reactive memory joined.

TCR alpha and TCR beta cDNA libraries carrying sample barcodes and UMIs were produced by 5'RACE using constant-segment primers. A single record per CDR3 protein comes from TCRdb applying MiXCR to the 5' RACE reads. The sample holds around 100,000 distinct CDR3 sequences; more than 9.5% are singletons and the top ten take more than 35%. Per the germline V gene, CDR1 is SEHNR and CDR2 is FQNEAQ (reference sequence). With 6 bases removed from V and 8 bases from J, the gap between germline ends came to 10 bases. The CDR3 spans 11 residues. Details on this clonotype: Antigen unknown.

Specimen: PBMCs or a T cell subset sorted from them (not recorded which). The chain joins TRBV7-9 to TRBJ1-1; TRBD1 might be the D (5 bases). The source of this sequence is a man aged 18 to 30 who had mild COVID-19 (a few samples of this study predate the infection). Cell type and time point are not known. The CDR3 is CASRPGQEAFF. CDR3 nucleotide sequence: TGTGCCAGCAGACCTGGACAAGAAGCTTTCTTT.